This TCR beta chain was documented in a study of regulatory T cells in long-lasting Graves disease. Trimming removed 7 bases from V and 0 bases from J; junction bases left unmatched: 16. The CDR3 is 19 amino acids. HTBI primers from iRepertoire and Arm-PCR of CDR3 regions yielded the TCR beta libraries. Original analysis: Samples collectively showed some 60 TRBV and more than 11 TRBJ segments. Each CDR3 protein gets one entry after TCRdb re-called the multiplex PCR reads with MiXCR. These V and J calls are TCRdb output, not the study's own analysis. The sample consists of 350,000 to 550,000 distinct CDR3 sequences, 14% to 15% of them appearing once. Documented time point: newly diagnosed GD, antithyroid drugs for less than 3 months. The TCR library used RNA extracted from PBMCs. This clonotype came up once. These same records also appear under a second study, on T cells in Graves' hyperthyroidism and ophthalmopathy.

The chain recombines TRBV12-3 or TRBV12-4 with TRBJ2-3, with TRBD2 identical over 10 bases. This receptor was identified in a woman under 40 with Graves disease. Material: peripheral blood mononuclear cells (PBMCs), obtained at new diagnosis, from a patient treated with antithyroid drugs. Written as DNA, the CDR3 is TGTGCCAGCACCCCCTTAGGAGTTAGCGGGAGGAAAAGCACAGATACGCAGTATTTT. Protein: CASTPLGVSGRKSTDTQYF.